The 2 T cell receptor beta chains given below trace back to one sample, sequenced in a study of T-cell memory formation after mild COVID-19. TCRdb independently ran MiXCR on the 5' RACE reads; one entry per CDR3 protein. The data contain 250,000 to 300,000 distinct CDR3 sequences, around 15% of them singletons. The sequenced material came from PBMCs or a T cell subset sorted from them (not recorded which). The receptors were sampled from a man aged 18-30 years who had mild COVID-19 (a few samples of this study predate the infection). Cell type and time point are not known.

In DNA form, the CDR3 reads TGTGCCAGCGGGGGGGGGATCTACGAGCAGTACGTC. It is translated as CASGGGIYEQYV. V is TRBV6-2 or TRBV6-3 and J is TRBJ2-7; 7 bases are shared with TRBD2. Germline CDR1 reads MNHEY; CDR2 reads SVGEGT. V was clipped by 8 bases and J by 3 bases; unmatched bases: 4. The CDR3 covers 12 residues.

DNA of the CDR3: TGTGCCATCAGTGATCTCGCGAACAATGAGCAGTTCTTC. Protein product: CAISDLANNEQFF. J is TRBJ2-1 and V is TRBV10-3, with D uncertain. The CDR3 totals 13 residues. Deletions cut 3 bases from V and 5 bases from J, with 8 bases between. Per germline, CDR1 ENHRY and CDR2 SYGVKD.